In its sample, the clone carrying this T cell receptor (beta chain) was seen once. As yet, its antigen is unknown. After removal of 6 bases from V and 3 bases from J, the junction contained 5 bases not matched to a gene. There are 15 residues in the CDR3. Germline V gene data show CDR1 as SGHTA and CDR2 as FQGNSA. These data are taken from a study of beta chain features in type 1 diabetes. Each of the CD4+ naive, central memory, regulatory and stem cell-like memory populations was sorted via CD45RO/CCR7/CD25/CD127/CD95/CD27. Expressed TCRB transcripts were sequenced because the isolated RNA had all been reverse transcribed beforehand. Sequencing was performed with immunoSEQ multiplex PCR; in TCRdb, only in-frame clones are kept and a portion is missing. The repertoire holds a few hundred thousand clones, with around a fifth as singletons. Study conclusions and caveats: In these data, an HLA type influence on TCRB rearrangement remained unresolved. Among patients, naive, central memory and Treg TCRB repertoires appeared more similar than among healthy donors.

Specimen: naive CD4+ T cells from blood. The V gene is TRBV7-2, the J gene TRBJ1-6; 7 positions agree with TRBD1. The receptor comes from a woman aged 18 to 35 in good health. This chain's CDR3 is CASRAGGFYNSPLHF. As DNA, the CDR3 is TGTGCCAGCAGGGCAGGGGGATTCTATAATTCACCCCTCCACTTT.